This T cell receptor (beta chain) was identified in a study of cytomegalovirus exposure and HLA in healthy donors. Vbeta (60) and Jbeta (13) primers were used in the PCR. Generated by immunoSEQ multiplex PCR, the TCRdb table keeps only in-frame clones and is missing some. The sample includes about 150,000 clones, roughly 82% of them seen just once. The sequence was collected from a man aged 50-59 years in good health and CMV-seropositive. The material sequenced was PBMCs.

Written as DNA, the CDR3 is TGTGCCAGCAGCGCAGACAGGGCCAGCAATCAGCCCCAGCATTTT. Translated: CASSADRASNQPQHF. J is TRBJ1-5 and V is TRBV2; the match to TRBD1 covers 7 bases. CDR1 and CDR2 (germline): SNHLY, FYNNEI. The CDR3 runs to 15 residues. The V and J ends lost 6 bases and 1 base, in that order; junction bases with no gene match: 6.